The 21 T cell receptor beta chains given below trace back to one sample, sequenced in a study of graft-versus-host responses after intestinal transplantation. The antigens for these receptors are not known. TCRdb keeps only in-frame clones here, not all; method: immunoSEQ multiplex PCR. The table records approximately 82,000 clones, 85% to 95% of them present only once. The sample here was unstimulated CD8+ T cells sorted from spleen or lymph node cells, taken before transplant. These receptors were obtained from a human donor who was the organ donor for an intestinal transplant.

This chain joins TRBV27 and TRBJ2-1, with 14 bases fitting TRBD2. The CDR3 runs to 14 residues. Per germline, CDR1 MNHEY and CDR2 SMNVEV (reference sequence). After removal of 5 bases from V and 10 bases from J, the junction contained 4 bases not matched to a gene. The CDR3 coding sequence is TGTGCCAGCAGTCTGGGACTAGCGGGAGAGGAGCAGTTCTTC. Amino acid sequence: CASSLGLAGEEQFF.

Notes on this clone: A read error may produce the germline difference seen at one junction end. The chain combines TRBV25-1 with TRBJ2-7; 7 bases match TRBD1. The CDR3 runs 15 residues. CDR1 and CDR2 from the germline V gene are MGHDK and SYGVNS. Here the CDR3 reads CAGSDSFRDSYEQYF. CDR3 in DNA: TGTGCCGGCAGTGACTCTTTCCGGGACAGCTACGAGCAGTACTTC.

The chain is built from TRBV2 and TRBJ2-4; D possibly corresponds to TRBD1 (5 bases). The CDR3 runs 14 residues. V dropped 5 bases and J dropped 0 bases, with 8 bases sitting between them. The germline V gene encodes CDR1 SNHLY and CDR2 FYNNEI. CDR3 residues: CASSPGLAKNIQYF. The CDR3 DNA sequence: TGTGCCAGCAGTCCAGGGCTAGCCAAAAACATTCAGTACTTC. Variable domain in full (rest from reference TRBV2 and TRBJ2-4): EPEVTQTPSHQVTQMGQEVILRCVPISNHLYFYWYRQILGQKVEFLVSFYNNEISEKSEIFDDQFSVERPDGSNFTLKIRSTKLEDSAMYFCASSPGLAKNIQYFGAGTRLSVL.

DNA for the CDR3: TGTGCCAGCGCCACCCTTAGCGGCGAGCAGTTCTTC. This translates into CASATLSGEQFF. This sequence joins TRBV14 and TRBJ2-1; TRBD2 might be the D (6 bases). Trimming shortened V by 8 bases and J by 10 bases, and 15 bases separated the two germline ends. Per the germline V gene, CDR1 is SGHDN and CDR2 is FVKESK. The CDR3 loop spans 12 amino acids.

V gene TRBV27 combines with J gene TRBJ1-5, with TRBD1 matching over 8 bases. The CDR3 is made up of 14 amino acids. Trimming cost V 6 bases and J 8 bases; bases outside gene matches: 9. The V gene's germline CDR1 is MNHEY and CDR2 SMNVEV (reference sequence). CDR3 DNA: TGTGCCAGCAGACCGAATGGACAGGGCGAGCCCCAGCATTTT. It specifies CASRPNGQGEPQHF.

This rearrangement joins TRBV7-8 to TRBJ2-5, with TRBD1 as a possible D gene (5 bases). The DNA end is more similar to TRBJ2-7, so the J call may be wrong. Germline V gene lookup returns CDR1 SGHVS and CDR2 FQNEAQ. There are 17 residues in the CDR3. CDR3 coding DNA: TGTGCCAGCAGCTCCCGAACGTACTCTGACAGAAACTACGAGCAGTACTTC. Translating it yields CASSSRTYSDRNYEQYF.

This chain uses TRBV28 with TRBJ1-1; D is uncertain. The CDR3 is 12 amino acids. The germline V gene has CDR1 MDHEN and CDR2 SYDVKM. Deletions cut 9 bases from V and 6 bases from J, with 14 bases between. The CDR3 DNA is TGTGCCAGTGCCGGAGGAAAACCTGAAGCTTTCTTT. It yields the protein CASAGGKPEAFF.

The V call is TRBV27, the J call TRBJ1-1; 7 nucleotides match TRBD1. The junction had 11 bases not matched to a gene; V was cut back by 10 bases and J by 0 bases. The CDR3 loop spans 15 amino acids. Germline V gene lookup returns CDR1 MNHEY and CDR2 SMNVEV (reference sequence). CDR3 protein: CATLDRADMNTEAFF. CDR3 sequence (DNA): TGTGCCACCCTAGACAGGGCCGACATGAACACTGAAGCTTTCTTT.

The chain employs TRBV4-1 and TRBJ1-1; D is unresolved. Trimming took off 1 base at V and 4 bases at J, with 16 bases between the two ends. The germline V gene has CDR1 MGHRA and CDR2 YSYEKL. This CDR3 is 16 amino acids long. The CDR3 DNA reads TGCGCCAGCAGCCAAGTCCCTGCCGCGGGCCGCACTGAAGCTTTCTTT. Protein product: CASSQVPAAGRTEAFF.

This clone appeared a few times. The rearrangement uses TRBV29-1 and TRBJ2-7, with D possibly being TRBD1 (6 bases). Germline CDR1 and CDR2: SQVTM and ANQGSEA. The CDR3 has 13 residues. V lost 6 bases and J lost 5, with 17 bases in between. DNA of the CDR3: TGCAGCGTGACACCCGACAGGTTCCACGAGCAGTACTTC. It encodes CSVTPDRFHEQYF.

The chain combines TRBV10-2 with TRBJ2-1; no clear D gene. The CDR3 has 12 residues. V lost 3 bases, J lost 13 bases, and 13 bases lay in between. The germline gives CDR1 WSHSY, CDR2 SAAADI. Here the CDR3 reads CASSDYSPSQFF. The CDR3 bases are TGCGCCAGCAGTGACTATAGCCCCTCCCAGTTCTTC.

J is TRBJ2-1 and V is TRBV27; tentatively, D is TRBD2 (6 bases). The CDR3 sequence is 17 residues long. Germline V gives CDR1 MNHEY, CDR2 SMNVEV (reference sequence). V was trimmed by 7 bases and J by 0 bases, leaving 19 bases between them. The CDR3, as DNA: TGTGCCAGCATGGACCCTTCTAGCGTAAGCTCCTACAATGAGCAGTTCTTC. This translates into CASMDPSSVSSYNEQFF.

The J gene is TRBJ2-5, the V gene TRBV2; D is uncertain. The CDR3 is 11 residues long. Germline V gene data show CDR1 as SNHLY and CDR2 as FYNNEI. The ends were cut back, 7 bases at V and 3 bases at J, with 6 bases in the middle. This CDR3 reads CASTQKETQYF. DNA of the CDR3: TGTGCCAGCACCCAAAAAGAGACCCAGTACTTC.

In regard to this clone: This same CDR3 is encoded by further DNA sequences in the sample. The chain recombines TRBV4-1 with TRBJ1-5; D call uncertain. Trimming cost V 1 base and J 4 bases, with 17 bases left between them. The CDR3 length is 17 residues. The germline gives CDR1 MGHRA, CDR2 YSYEKL. CDR3 DNA sequence: TGCGCCAGCAGCCAAGGGGCGAGCGAGGGTGCGAATCAGCCCCAGCATTTT. Translation: CASSQGASEGANQPQHF.

This clone came up once. The CDR3 loop is CASSFGSASTDTQYF. The CDR3 region has the DNA TGTGCCAGCAGCTTCGGTAGCGCAAGCACAGATACGCAGTATTTT. The genes are TRBV7-9 and TRBJ2-3; perhaps TRBD2 as D (5 bases). Germline assignment: CDR1 SEHNR and CDR2 FQNEAQ (reference sequence). This CDR3 contains 15 residues. V lost 3 bases to trimming and J lost 0 bases, with 10 bases between them.

The V gene is TRBV29-1, the J gene TRBJ2-3; TRBD2 agrees at 8 bases. The CDR3 length is 14 residues. Germline lookup yields CDR1 SQVTM and CDR2 ANQGSEA. The V gene end was trimmed by 2 bases and the J gene end by 0 bases; junction bases not matched to a gene: 1. This CDR3 reads CSVESGGSTDTQYF. The CDR3, as DNA: TGCAGCGTTGAATCGGGGGGGAGCACAGATACGCAGTATTTT.

This clone has just one count. The chain combines TRBV7-6 with TRBJ2-1; D perhaps matches TRBD2 (6 bases). The CDR3 contains 12 residues. The germline CDR1 and CDR2 sequences are SGHVS and FNYEAQ. The germline V and J ends were trimmed by 2 bases and 7 bases, with 6 bases remaining between them. The CDR3 sequence: CASSLRGNEQFF. CDR3 nucleotides: TGTGCCAGCAGCTTACGGGGGAATGAGCAGTTCTTC.

Concerning this clone itself: In the same sample, other DNA sequences code for this CDR3. This chain joins TRBV6-5 and TRBJ2-7; D is perhaps TRBD1 (6 bases). The ends were cut back, 6 bases at V and 9 bases at J, with 24 bases in the middle. The CDR3 has 15 residues. Per germline, CDR1 MNHEY and CDR2 SVGAGI. CDR3 loop: CASSPRDNGLCPQYF. The CDR3 DNA reads TGTGCCAGCAGCCCACGGGACAACGGCCTCTGTCCGCAGTACTTC.

The chain has TRBV2 and TRBJ1-2; D is possibly TRBD1 (6 bases). The germline gives CDR1 SNHLY, CDR2 FYNNEI. CDR3 length: 15 residues. With 3 bases removed from V and 8 bases from J, the gap between germline ends came to 19 bases. CDR3 sequence reads: CASSESTGPYGGYTF. CDR3 in DNA: TGTGCCAGCAGTGAGTCGACAGGCCCTTACGGGGGCTACACCTTC. Full variable domain (outside the CDR3, taken from reference TRBV2 and TRBJ1-2): EPEVTQTPSHQVTQMGQEVILRCVPISNHLYFYWYRQILGQKVEFLVSFYNNEISEKSEIFDDQFSVERPDGSNFTLKIRSTKLEDSAMYFCASSESTGPYGGYTFGSGTRLTVV.

The chain carries TRBV2 and TRBJ2-1; D remains unclear. The CDR3 is made up of 16 amino acids. Trimming shortened V by 2 bases and J by 0 bases, and 11 bases separated the two germline ends. In germline, CDR1 is SNHLY, CDR2 FYNNEI. CDR3 sequence: CASSETPGYSYNEQFF. CDR3 bases: TGTGCCAGCAGTGAAACCCCCGGTTACTCCTACAATGAGCAGTTCTTC.

This chain connects TRBV28 to TRBJ1-4; D is ambiguous. Germline V gives CDR1 MDHEN, CDR2 SYDVKM. The germline V and J ends were trimmed by 1 base and 6 bases, with 9 bases remaining between them. The CDR3 consists of 14 residues. The CDR3, as DNA: TGTGCCAGCAGTTTATCCGGGAGGGATGAAAAACTGTTTTTT. This gives the protein CASSLSGRDEKLFF.